Below, 13 T cell receptor beta chains from the same sample are listed, as sequenced in a study of beta chain features in type 1 diabetes. cDNA synthesis used the whole RNA isolate, giving expressed TCRB sequences. Sequencing was performed with immunoSEQ multiplex PCR; in TCRdb, only in-frame clones are kept and a portion is missing. The data show roughly 300,000 clones, 14% seen once. Sample: central memory CD4+ T cells from blood. Receptors originate from a man in his thirties or forties in good health.

This clone was seen a handful of times. This likely stems from a read error, as it lies one base from a far larger clone. The V gene is TRBV5-4, the J gene TRBJ2-7; D remains ambiguous. The CDR3 spans 13 residues. V was clipped by 5 bases and J by 5 bases, with 14 bases between them. Germline V lookup: CDR1 SGHNT, CDR2 YYREEE (reference sequence). CDR3 in amino acids: CASSADADDEQYF. The CDR3 nucleotides are TGTGCCAGCAGTGCGGACGCCGACGACGAGCAGTACTTC.

The rearrangement joins TRBV7-2 to TRBJ2-3, with D possibly TRBD2 on 5 matching bases. CDR1 SGHTA and CDR2 FQGNSA come from the germline V gene. The CDR3 totals 14 residues. V was pared by 5 bases and J by 0 bases, with 9 bases between. The CDR3 DNA sequence: TGTGCCAGCAGCACGAGGACTAGCACAGATACGCAGTATTTT. Translation: CASSTRTSTDTQYF.

This clone was observed a few times. The chain carries TRBV7-3 and TRBJ2-2, with D hard to call. Per germline, CDR1 SGHTA and CDR2 FQGTGA. The CDR3 contains 17 residues. Trimming left V 5 bases short and J 0 bases short, with 16 bases between. CDR3 loop: CASSPTHHAANTGELFF. The CDR3 nucleotides read TGTGCCAGCAGCCCAACCCATCACGCCGCGAACACCGGGGAGCTGTTTTTT.

The genes are TRBV11-2 and TRBJ2-5; 9 nucleotides match TRBD2. The V gene's germline CDR1 is SGHAT and CDR2 FQNNGV. The CDR3 extends over 15 amino acids. V was pared by 1 base and J by 5 bases, with 5 bases of the junction left unmatched. CDR3 DNA sequence: TGTGCCAGCAGCTTAGGCGGGAGGGCCGGTGAGACCCAGTACTTC. It specifies CASSLGGRAGETQYF.

As for this clone: Germline is not matched at one junction end, which may reflect a read error. As DNA, the CDR3 is TGTGCCGGCAGTGAGACGCTCTCTGGAAACACCATATATTTT. Protein sequence: CAGSETLSGNTIYF. The V gene is TRBV2, the J gene TRBJ1-3; D is unresolved. From germline, CDR1 is SNHLY and CDR2 FYNNEI. There are 14 residues in the CDR3.

This clone was observed a few times. In nucleotides, the CDR3 is TGTGCCAGTAGTCTTCGCGGGAGGGCGAGTGCAGATACGCAGTATTTT. Its protein product is CASSLRGRASADTQYF. The chain combines TRBV19 with TRBJ2-3, with TRBD2 identical over 9 bases. V gave up 5 bases and J gave up 4 bases; unmatched junction bases: 10. The CDR3 is made up of 16 amino acids. Germline lookup yields CDR1 LNHDA and CDR2 SQIVND (reference sequence).

This chain connects TRBV6-5 to TRBJ1-6, with 7 nucleotides matching TRBD1. The CDR3 covers 12 residues. CDR1 and CDR2 (germline): MNHEY, SVGAGI. J gave up 16 bases and V 6 bases, and 9 bases lay outside the gene matches. The CDR3 sequence: CASRQTGNRLHF. As DNA, the CDR3 is TGTGCCAGCAGGCAGACAGGGAATCGGCTCCACTTT.

The chain uses TRBV19 and TRBJ1-4; D remains ambiguous. CDR3 size: 14 residues. Germline CDR1 is LNHDA and CDR2 is SQIVND (reference sequence). V lost 8 bases and J 12 bases, leaving 22 bases between the germline ends. CDR3 in amino acids: CASRRGARLGQLFF. Here the CDR3 DNA reads TGTGCCAGTCGCCGTGGAGCTCGGCTCGGTCAACTGTTTTTT. Full variable domain (missing parts from reference TRBV19 and TRBJ1-4): DGGITQSPKYLFRKEGQNVTLSCEQNLNHDAMYWYRQDPGQGLRLIYYSQIVNDFQKGDIAEGYSVSREKKESFPLTVTSAQKNPTAFYLCASRRGARLGQLFFGSGTQLSVL.

The gene calls are TRBV7-7 and TRBJ2-5; D remains unclear. CDR3 length: 13 residues. Germline CDR1 SSHAT, CDR2 FNYEAQ (reference sequence). V was pared by 5 bases and J by 0 bases, with 7 bases between. CDR3 nucleotide sequence: TGTGCCAGCAGCACCCGACACCAAGAGACCCAGTACTTC. Translating gives CASSTRHQETQYF.

V usage is TRBV19 and J usage is TRBJ1-5, with TRBD1 matching over 7 bases. J lost 1 base, V lost 2 bases, and 5 bases had no gene match. CDR1 and CDR2 (germline): LNHDA, SQIVND (reference sequence). CDR3 length equals 16 residues. Here the CDR3 reads CASSILGQESNQPQHF. The CDR3 bases are TGTGCCAGTAGTATACTTGGACAGGAAAGCAATCAGCCCCAGCATTTT.

The gene calls are TRBV7-3 and TRBJ1-5; TRBD1 matches at 12 bases. Germline values: CDR1 SGHTA, CDR2 FQGTGA. With 6 bases clipped from V and 6 bases from J, the junction kept 6 bases outside the gene matches. This CDR3 comprises 15 residues. The CDR3 DNA reads as TGTGCCAGCAGTCCCCGGGACAGGGGGCCTCAGCCCCAGCATTTT. This translates into CASSPRDRGPQPQHF.

In the case of this clone: Other nucleotide sequences from this sample produce the same CDR3. This sequence joins TRBV7-9 and TRBJ1-4, with TRBD1 identical over 7 bases. In germline, CDR1 is SEHNR, CDR2 FQNEAQ (reference sequence). V lost 1 base to trimming and J lost 5 bases; unmatched junction nucleotides: 4. The CDR3 is 15 residues long. CDR3 sequence (DNA): TGTGCCAGCAGCTTAGACAGGGGAGGGAATGAAAAACTGTTTTTT. Its protein is CASSLDRGGNEKLFF. Based on the CDR3 plus reference TRBV7-9 and TRBJ1-4, the full variable domain is DTGVSQNPRHKITKRGQNVTFRCDPISEHNRLYWYRQTLGQGPEFLTYFQNEAQLEKSRLLSDRFSAERPKGSFSTLEIQRTEQGDSAMYLCASSLDRGGNEKLFFGSGTQLSVL.

This clone was found many times. V gene TRBV21-1 combines with J gene TRBJ2-7; the DNA was not compared with TRBD2, the D call given in the table. TRBV21-1 is shown as a pseudogene. The CDR3 is made up of 14 amino acids. Here the CDR3 DNA reads TGTGCCAGCAGCAGGAATCGGGACTTAAGGCCATGGTACGTC. This translates into CASSRNRDLRPWYV.